One sample yielded the 30 T cell receptor beta chains listed below, sequenced in a study of shared clonotypes between healthy human individuals. The table came from immunoSEQ multiplex PCR; TCRdb's copy has only in-frame clones and leaves some out. The sample includes some 1,100,000 clones, about 80% of them seen just once. Material: memory CD4+ T cells from PBMCs. Described subset: CD45RA-negative fraction. The receptors here all came from a man younger than 35 in good health. Some clones in this sample may be carry-over from other donors' samples.

This rearrangement joins TRBV7-6 to TRBJ2-3, with D unresolved. The CDR3 runs to 13 residues. The germline gives CDR1 SGHVS, CDR2 FNYEAQ. V lost 4 bases and J 7 bases, leaving 12 bases between the germline ends. DNA of the CDR3: TGTGCCAGCAGCTCCTACCAGACGTATACGCAGTATTTT. It yields the protein CASSSYQTYTQYF.

This clone has just a few counts. The chain employs TRBV21-1 and TRBJ2-7; the D segment call TRBD2 is taken from the table without a DNA check. TRBV21-1 is a known pseudogene. This CDR3 contains 16 residues. The CDR3 nucleotides read TGTGCCAGCAGCAAAACTTCGGGAGGGCTGGGGGCCGAGCAGTACTTC. Its translation: CASSKTSGGLGAEQYF.

Here the CDR3 DNA reads TGCGCCAGCAGCCAAGAAGACAGGGGTGGACAGACCCAGTACTTC. Translating it yields CASSQEDRGGQTQYF. This rearrangement joins TRBV4-3 to TRBJ2-5; 8 bases match TRBD1. The CDR3 loop spans 15 amino acids. Germline CDR1 and CDR2: LGHNA and YSLEER. Trimming took 0 bases from V and 6 from J; bases not matched to a gene: 6.

The chain joins TRBV18 to TRBJ2-3, with unresolved D. This CDR3 is 13 amino acids long. The germline V gene encodes CDR1 KGHSH and CDR2 LQKENI. V shed 6 bases and J shed 0 bases, with 7 bases lying between them. CDR3 DNA: TGTGCCAGCTCGGTACTAAGCACAGATACGCAGTATTTT. Translated: CASSVLSTDTQYF. Full variable domain (remainder filled in from reference TRBV18 and TRBJ2-3): NAGVMQNPRHLVRRRGQEARLRCSPMKGHSHVYWYRQLPEEGLKFMVYLQKENIIDESGMPKERFSAEFPKEGPSILRIQQVVRGDSAAYFCASSVLSTDTQYFGPGTRLTVL.

V is TRBV7-9 and J is TRBJ2-7, with a tentative D call TRBD2 (5 bases). The length of the CDR3 is 13 residues. The germline V gene has CDR1 SEHNR and CDR2 FQNEAQ (reference sequence). V was shortened by 4 bases and J by 5 bases, with 12 bases between the two germline ends. CDR3 coding DNA: TGTGCCAGCAGCTCCGGGCGGGTGGACGAGCAGTACTTC. Its translation: CASSSGRVDEQYF.

Comment on this clone: Only one base separates this from a far larger clonotype, so it likely reflects a read error. Written as DNA, the CDR3 is TGTGCCAGCAGCTTAGGGACAGGGGGGAACACTGAAGCTTTCTTT. Amino acids: CASSLGTGGNTEAFF. The J gene is TRBJ1-1, the V gene TRBV7-3, with 11 bases matching TRBD1. Germline V gene lookup returns CDR1 SGHTA and CDR2 FQGTGA. This CDR3 is 15 amino acids long. V dropped 2 bases and J dropped 1; count of bases not matched to a gene: 0.

The rearrangement uses TRBV5-4 and TRBJ2-5; TRBD2 matches at 9 bases. The germline CDR1 and CDR2 sequences are SGHNT and YYREEE (reference sequence). The CDR3 extends over 14 amino acids. V shed 6 bases and J 2 bases; nucleotides not matched to a gene: 5. The CDR3 nucleotides read TGTGCCAGCAAAAGTAGCGGGAGTCAAGAGACCCAGTACTTC. Protein sequence: CASKSSGSQETQYF.

V is TRBV28 and J is TRBJ1-1; no definite D call. The germline V and J ends were trimmed by 6 bases and 11 bases, with 13 bases remaining between them. The CDR3 extends over 11 amino acids. Germline V gives CDR1 MDHEN, CDR2 SYDVKM. CDR3 in DNA: TGTGCCAGCAGGGACCCAAATGGTGCTTTCTTT. Protein product: CASRDPNGAFF. Complete variable domain (other parts from reference TRBV28 and TRBJ1-1): DVKVTQSSRYLVKRTGEKVFLECVQDMDHENMFWYRQDPGLGLRLIYFSYDVKMKEKGDIPEGYSVSREKKERFSLILESASTNQTSMYLCASRDPNGAFFGQGTRLTVV.

This chain joins TRBV7-9 and TRBJ2-2, with a tentative D call TRBD1 (5 bases). Trimming shortened V by 4 bases and J by 8 bases, and 11 bases separated the two germline ends. Looked up from germline, CDR1 is SEHNR and CDR2 is FQNEAQ (reference sequence). The CDR3 has 13 amino acids. In nucleotides, the CDR3 is TGTGCCAGCAGCTCGCTCAAGGGGGGGGAGCTGTTTTTT. Residues: CASSSLKGGELFF.

The gene calls are TRBV7-2 and TRBJ2-1; 7 bases are a match to TRBD2. The CDR3 is made up of 14 amino acids. Germline trimming cut 5 bases from V and 11 bases from J; bases unmatched to any gene: 12. The germline CDR1 and CDR2 sequences are SGHTA and FQGNSA. CDR3: CASSPAAASGKQFF. CDR3 bases: TGTGCCAGCAGCCCCGCAGCGGCTAGCGGCAAGCAGTTCTTC. Supplemented by reference TRBV7-2 and TRBJ2-1, the full variable domain reads GAGVSQSPSNKVTEKGKDVELRCDPISGHTALYWYRQSLGQGLEFLIYFQGNSAPDKSGLPSDRFSAERTGGSVSTLTIQRTQQEDSAVYLCASSPAAASGKQFFGPGTRLTVL.

J is TRBJ2-5 and V is TRBV7-2, with 8 bases fitting TRBD1. The CDR3 spans 14 residues. Per germline, CDR1 SGHTA and CDR2 FQGNSA. V lost 5 bases, J lost 5 bases, and 7 bases stayed unmatched. CDR3 loop: CASSTQGASETQYF. The CDR3 region has the DNA TGTGCCAGCAGCACCCAGGGGGCGTCGGAGACCCAGTACTTC.

The J gene is TRBJ2-2, the V gene TRBV11-2; TRBD2 might be the D (6 bases). Germline CDR1 is SGHAT and CDR2 is FQNNGV. This CDR3 spans 14 amino acids. V was pared by 3 bases and J by 6 bases, with 11 bases between. The CDR3 sequence: CASSFAGSAGELFF. CDR3 DNA sequence: TGTGCCAGCAGCTTTGCGGGGTCGGCCGGGGAGCTGTTTTTT.

The chain carries TRBV4-1 and TRBJ1-3, with D possibly matching TRBD1 (5 bases). The CDR3 covers 16 residues. V was clipped by 6 bases and J by 1 base, with 16 bases between them. Germline V gene sequence: CDR1 MGHRA, CDR2 YSYEKL. CDR3 nucleotide sequence: TGCGCCAGCAGAAATCGCGGGGGAGGATCTGGAAACACCATATATTTT. It specifies CASRNRGGGSGNTIYF.

J is TRBJ2-3 and V is TRBV5-4; 9 bases match TRBD1. This CDR3 spans 15 amino acids. The germline gives CDR1 SGHNT, CDR2 YYREEE (reference sequence). V dropped 4 bases and J dropped 3; count of bases not matched to a gene: 6. CDR3 residues: CASSPPGQGTDTQYF. CDR3 DNA: TGTGCCAGCAGCCCGCCGGGACAGGGAACAGATACGCAGTATTTT. The full variable domain, in which reference TRBV5-4 and TRBJ2-3 provide the parts outside the CDR3, is ETGVTQSPTHLIKTRGQQVTLRCSSQSGHNTVSWYQQALGQGPQFIFQYYREEENGRGNFPPRFSGLQFPNYSSELNVNALELDDSALYLCASSPPGQGTDTQYFGPGTRLTVL.

Points on this clone: Other DNA sequences in the same sample also yield this CDR3. This chain uses TRBV2 with TRBJ1-1; tentative D call: TRBD1 (5 bases). This CDR3 has 13 amino acids. V was cut by 3 bases and J by 4 bases, with 9 bases left in between. CDR1 and CDR2 (germline): SNHLY, FYNNEI. The CDR3 sequence is CASSERGGTEAFF. In DNA, the CDR3 is TGTGCCAGCAGTGAGCGGGGGGGCACTGAAGCTTTCTTT.

The CDR3 bases are TGCGCCAGCAGCTTGGTCCCAGGGGGTATATCTGAAGCTTTCTTT. This encodes CASSLVPGGISEAFF. V and J are TRBV5-1 and TRBJ1-1, with TRBD1 matching 7 bases. The V and J ends lost 0 bases and 6 bases, in that order; junction bases with no gene match: 8. Germline V gene data show CDR1 as SGHRS and CDR2 as YFSETQ. The CDR3 contains 15 residues.

This clone was seen once. The V call is TRBV5-1, the J call TRBJ2-1, with 7 bases matching TRBD2. V lost 5 bases and J lost 8; bases outside the gene matches: 7. Germline assignment: CDR1 SGHRS and CDR2 YFSETQ. CDR3 size: 13 residues. The CDR3 coding sequence is TGCGCCAGCAGGCGGCGGGAGTTCTATGAGCAGTTCTTC. Amino acids: CASRRREFYEQFF.

The gene calls are TRBV5-1 and TRBJ1-2, with 9 bases fitting TRBD1. The CDR3 sequence is 15 residues long. CDR1 is SGHRS and CDR2 is YFSETQ in the germline V gene. The V and J ends lost 2 bases and 0 bases, in that order; junction bases with no gene match: 2. The CDR3 region is CASSLQGASNYGYTF. Written as DNA, the CDR3 is TGCGCCAGCAGCTTACAGGGGGCGTCTAACTATGGCTACACCTTC.

V and J are TRBV5-8 and TRBJ2-5, with 10 bases matching TRBD2. With 0 bases clipped from V and 5 bases from J, the junction kept 7 bases outside the gene matches. The CDR3 is 16 residues long. Germline V gives CDR1 SGHTS, CDR2 YDEGEE. CDR3 in amino acids: CASSLGLAGDRETQYF. As DNA, the CDR3 is TGTGCCAGCAGCTTGGGGCTAGCGGGAGATCGGGAGACCCAGTACTTC.

The rearrangement uses TRBV29-1 and TRBJ2-1; no definite D call. CDR3 length: 12 residues. V was clipped by 8 bases and J by 9 bases, with 17 bases between them. CDR1 is SQVTM, CDR2 ANQGSEA, per germline. Written as DNA, the CDR3 is TGCAGCTTGAGACCCCAATGGGGTGAGCAGTTCTTC. It specifies CSLRPQWGEQFF.

This clone was seen just once. The rearrangement joins TRBV7-9 to TRBJ2-2; TRBD2 matches at 8 bases. This CDR3 region has 17 residues. Germline CDR1 is SEHNR and CDR2 is FQNEAQ (reference sequence). V was clipped by 5 bases and J by 1 base; unmatched bases: 9. For the CDR3, the DNA is TGTGCCAGCAGCCCCGAGCGGGGGCTAGTGAACACCGGGGAGCTGTTTTTT. This sequence encodes CASSPERGLVNTGELFF.

The chain joins TRBV11-2 to TRBJ1-1; 8 bases line up with TRBD1. Germline assignment: CDR1 SGHAT and CDR2 FQNNGV. The V and J ends lost 4 bases and 5 bases, in that order; junction bases with no gene match: 12. The CDR3 is made up of 16 amino acids. For the CDR3, the DNA is TGTGCCAGCAGCTCCAAACGACAGGGGTCAGTAACTGAAGCTTTCTTT. Translation: CASSSKRQGSVTEAFF.

The J gene is TRBJ1-2, the V gene TRBV28; possible D gene TRBD1, 5 bases. Trimming stripped 6 bases from V and 4 bases from J, with 12 bases between. Germline loops: CDR1 MDHEN, CDR2 SYDVKM. The CDR3 length is 13 residues. The CDR3 nucleotides are TGTGCCAGCAGGACGGGACGGTCCTATGGCTACACCTTC. Its protein product is CASRTGRSYGYTF.

V and J are TRBV7-9 and TRBJ2-5; the D gene is possibly TRBD2 (6 bases). Trimming took off 2 bases at V and 2 bases at J, with 21 bases between the two ends. This CDR3 region has 18 residues. CDR1 and CDR2 from the germline V gene are SEHNR and FQNEAQ (reference sequence). CDR3 residues: CASSLSLVRRGVQETQYF. The DNA for the CDR3 is TGTGCCAGCAGCTTAAGCCTGGTGCGGAGGGGAGTGCAAGAGACCCAGTACTTC.

The V call is TRBV28, the J call TRBJ1-4; tentatively, D is TRBD1 (6 bases). Germline V gene data show CDR1 as MDHEN and CDR2 as SYDVKM. Between the trimmed V and J ends, which lost 6 bases and 5 bases, there was a span of 19 bases. CDR3 length equals 16 residues. CDR3 sequence: CASSKIRGRVNEKLFF. The CDR3 DNA reads TGTGCCAGCAGCAAGATCAGGGGCAGGGTGAATGAAAAACTGTTTTTT.

Only one count was recorded for this clone. The chain links TRBV7-3 to TRBJ2-3; 11 nucleotides line up with TRBD2. Germline values: CDR1 SGHTA, CDR2 FQGTGA. The CDR3 runs 17 residues. J gave up 4 bases and V 5 bases, and 11 bases lay outside the gene matches. In DNA form, the CDR3 reads TGTGCCAGCAGCCTACAACCCGGACTAGCGGGTCCAGATACGCAGTATTTT. The encoded protein is CASSLQPGLAGPDTQYF.

The rearrangement joins TRBV6-6 to TRBJ1-2; D is possibly TRBD1 (5 bases). CDR1 MNHNY and CDR2 SVGAGI come from the germline V gene (reference sequence). V dropped 4 bases and J dropped 8 bases, with 11 bases sitting between them. The CDR3 length is 12 residues. This CDR3 is CASSFEGRGYTF. The CDR3 coding sequence is TGTGCCAGCAGTTTCGAGGGACGGGGCTACACCTTC.

The chain has TRBV7-2 and TRBJ2-1; the match to TRBD1 covers 7 bases. V shed 2 bases and J 8 bases; nucleotides not matched to a gene: 9. Germline CDR1 SGHTA, CDR2 FQGNSA. There are 15 residues in the CDR3. The CDR3: CASSLLGQTGDEQFF. The CDR3 nucleotides read TGTGCCAGCAGCTTATTGGGACAGACAGGCGATGAGCAGTTCTTC.

The V gene is TRBV11-1, the J gene TRBJ2-1; 7 nucleotides line up with TRBD2. With V trimmed by 4 bases and J by 3 bases, 9 bases remained unmatched. CDR3 length equals 16 residues. Germline CDR1 reads SGHAT; CDR2 reads FQDESV (reference sequence). This CDR3 reads CASSSSGTTVYNEQFF. The CDR3 region has the DNA TGTGCCAGCAGCTCATCCGGGACTACGGTCTACAATGAGCAGTTCTTC.

About this clone: The sample has other DNA sequences that encode this CDR3 too. The chain couples TRBV29-1 to TRBJ1-2; D uncertain. Germline V gene data show CDR1 as SQVTM and CDR2 as ANQGSEA. The CDR3 length is 11 residues. Between the trimmed V and J ends, which lost 4 bases and 3 bases, there was a span of 6 bases. The CDR3: CSVGADYGYTF. DNA of the CDR3: TGCAGCGTTGGGGCAGACTATGGCTACACCTTC.